This TCR beta chain was observed in a study of cytomegalovirus exposure and HLA in healthy donors. Overall study findings and caveats: Solely CMV serostatus was available to characterize immune exposure. Per a prior analysis, the majority of TCR beta V segments were productive roughly 90% or roughly 30% of the time.

Researchers ran the PCR with 60 Vbeta and 13 Jbeta primers. Profiling relied on immunoSEQ multiplex PCR, and the TCRdb table lists in-frame clones only, not all of them. The table lists roughly 88,000 clones, approximately 71% of them singletons, with about 2.9% in the top ten. Comment on this clone: Antigen specificity is unknown.

Sequenced material: PBMCs. The receptor comes from a man in his fifties in good health and CMV-seronegative.

Here the CDR3 reads CASSDIQGGETQYF. Here the CDR3 DNA reads TGTGCCAGCAGTGATATACAGGGTGGTGAGACCCAGTACTTC. The chain combines TRBV2 with TRBJ2-5; D may be TRBD1 (6 bases). The CDR3 length is 14 residues. Germline lookup yields CDR1 SNHLY and CDR2 FYNNEI. V was pared by 3 bases and J by 5 bases, with 13 bases between.